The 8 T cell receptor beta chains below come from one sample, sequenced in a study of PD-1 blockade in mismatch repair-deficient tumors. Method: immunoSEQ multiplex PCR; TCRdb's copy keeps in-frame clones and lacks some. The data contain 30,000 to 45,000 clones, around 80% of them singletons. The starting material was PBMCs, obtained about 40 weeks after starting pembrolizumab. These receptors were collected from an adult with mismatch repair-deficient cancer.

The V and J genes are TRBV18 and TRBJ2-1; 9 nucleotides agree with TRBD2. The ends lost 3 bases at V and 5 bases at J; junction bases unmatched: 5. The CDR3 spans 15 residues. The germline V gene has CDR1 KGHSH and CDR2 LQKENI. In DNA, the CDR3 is TGTGCCAGCTCACCTGGGATAGCGGGAGACAATGAGCAGTTCTTC. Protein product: CASSPGIAGDNEQFF.

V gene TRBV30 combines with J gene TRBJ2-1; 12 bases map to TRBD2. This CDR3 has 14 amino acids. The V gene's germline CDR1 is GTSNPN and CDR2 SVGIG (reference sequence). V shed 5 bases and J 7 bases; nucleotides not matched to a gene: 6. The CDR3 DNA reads TGTGCCTGGCGCCTAGCGGGAGGGCCTAATGAGCAGTTCTTC. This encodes CAWRLAGGPNEQFF.

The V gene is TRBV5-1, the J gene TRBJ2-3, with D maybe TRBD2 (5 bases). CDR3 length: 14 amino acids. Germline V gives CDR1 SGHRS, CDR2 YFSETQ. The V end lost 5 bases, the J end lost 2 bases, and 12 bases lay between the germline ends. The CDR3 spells CASSKGGPTDTQYF. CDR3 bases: TGCGCCAGCAGTAAAGGCGGGCCCACAGATACGCAGTATTTT.

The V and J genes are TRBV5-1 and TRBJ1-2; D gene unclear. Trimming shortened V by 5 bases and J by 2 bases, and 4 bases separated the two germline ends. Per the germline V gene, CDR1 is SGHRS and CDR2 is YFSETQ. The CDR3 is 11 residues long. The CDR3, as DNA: TGCGCCAGCAGACAGAACTATGGCTACACCTTC. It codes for CASRQNYGYTF.

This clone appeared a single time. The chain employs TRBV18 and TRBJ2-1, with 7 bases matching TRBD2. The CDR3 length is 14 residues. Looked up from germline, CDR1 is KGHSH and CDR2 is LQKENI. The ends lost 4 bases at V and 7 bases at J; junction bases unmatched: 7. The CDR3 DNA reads TGTGCCAGCTCACTGGCGGGAGCGGGGAATGAGCAGTTCTTC. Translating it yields CASSLAGAGNEQFF.

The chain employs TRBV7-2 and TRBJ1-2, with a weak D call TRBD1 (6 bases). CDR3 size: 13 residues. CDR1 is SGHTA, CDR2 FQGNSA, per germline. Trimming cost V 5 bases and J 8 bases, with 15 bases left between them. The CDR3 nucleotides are TGTGCCAGCAGCACCGAAACAGGGTTCGGCTACACCTTC. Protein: CASSTETGFGYTF.

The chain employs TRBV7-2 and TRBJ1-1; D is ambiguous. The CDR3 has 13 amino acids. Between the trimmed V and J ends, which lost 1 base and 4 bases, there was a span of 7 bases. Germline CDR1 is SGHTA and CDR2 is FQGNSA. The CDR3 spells CASSLGYGTEAFF. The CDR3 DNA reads TGTGCCAGCAGCTTAGGTTACGGCACTGAAGCTTTCTTT.

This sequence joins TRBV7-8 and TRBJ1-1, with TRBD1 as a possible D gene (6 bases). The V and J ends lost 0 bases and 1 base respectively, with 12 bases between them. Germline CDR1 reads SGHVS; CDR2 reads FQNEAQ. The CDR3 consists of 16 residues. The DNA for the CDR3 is TGTGCCAGCAGCTTAGCCAACCTCAGGGGGAACACTGAAGCTTTCTTT. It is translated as CASSLANLRGNTEAFF. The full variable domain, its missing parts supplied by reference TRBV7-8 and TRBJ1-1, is GAGVSQSPRYKVAKRGQDVALRCDPISGHVSLFWYQQALGQGPEFLTYFQNEAQLDKSGLPSDRFFAERPEGSVSTLKIQRTQQEDSAVYLCASSLANLRGNTEAFFGQGTRLTVV.